This T cell receptor (beta chain) was recorded in a study of blood T cell repertoires in COVID-19. Study as a whole: Samples taken during acute and convalescent COVID-19 were collected in the United States, Italy and Spain.

Measured with immunoSEQ multiplex PCR; TCRdb has only the in-frame clones, and not every one. In the table there are roughly 100,000 clones, about nine tenths of which are singletons. V was pared by 1 base and J by 4 bases, with 5 bases of the junction left unmatched. The CDR3 contains 16 residues. Germline loops: CDR1 MGHRA, CDR2 YSYEKL. The V call is TRBV4-1, the J call TRBJ2-5, with TRBD1 matching 11 bases. The source of this sequence is a woman in her 70s with acute or convalescent COVID-19. Sequences were obtained from peripheral blood. CDR3 in DNA: TGCGCCAGCAGCCAAGGATGGACAGGGGGCCTAGAGACCCAGTACTTC. This gives the protein CASSQGWTGGLETQYF.